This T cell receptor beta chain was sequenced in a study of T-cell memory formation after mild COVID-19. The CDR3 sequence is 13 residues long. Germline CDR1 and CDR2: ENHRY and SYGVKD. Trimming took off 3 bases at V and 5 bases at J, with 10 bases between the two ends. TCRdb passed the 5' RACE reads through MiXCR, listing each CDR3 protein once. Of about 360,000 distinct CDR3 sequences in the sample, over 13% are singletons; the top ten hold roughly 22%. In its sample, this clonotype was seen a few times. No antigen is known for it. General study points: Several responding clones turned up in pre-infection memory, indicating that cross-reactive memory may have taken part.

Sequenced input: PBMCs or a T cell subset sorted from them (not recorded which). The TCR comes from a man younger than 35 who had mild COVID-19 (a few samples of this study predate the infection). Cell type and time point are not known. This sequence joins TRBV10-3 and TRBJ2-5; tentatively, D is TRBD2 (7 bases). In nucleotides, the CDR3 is TGTGCCATCAGTGAAGGGGGGGCGGAGACCCAGTACTTC. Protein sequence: CAISEGGAETQYF.